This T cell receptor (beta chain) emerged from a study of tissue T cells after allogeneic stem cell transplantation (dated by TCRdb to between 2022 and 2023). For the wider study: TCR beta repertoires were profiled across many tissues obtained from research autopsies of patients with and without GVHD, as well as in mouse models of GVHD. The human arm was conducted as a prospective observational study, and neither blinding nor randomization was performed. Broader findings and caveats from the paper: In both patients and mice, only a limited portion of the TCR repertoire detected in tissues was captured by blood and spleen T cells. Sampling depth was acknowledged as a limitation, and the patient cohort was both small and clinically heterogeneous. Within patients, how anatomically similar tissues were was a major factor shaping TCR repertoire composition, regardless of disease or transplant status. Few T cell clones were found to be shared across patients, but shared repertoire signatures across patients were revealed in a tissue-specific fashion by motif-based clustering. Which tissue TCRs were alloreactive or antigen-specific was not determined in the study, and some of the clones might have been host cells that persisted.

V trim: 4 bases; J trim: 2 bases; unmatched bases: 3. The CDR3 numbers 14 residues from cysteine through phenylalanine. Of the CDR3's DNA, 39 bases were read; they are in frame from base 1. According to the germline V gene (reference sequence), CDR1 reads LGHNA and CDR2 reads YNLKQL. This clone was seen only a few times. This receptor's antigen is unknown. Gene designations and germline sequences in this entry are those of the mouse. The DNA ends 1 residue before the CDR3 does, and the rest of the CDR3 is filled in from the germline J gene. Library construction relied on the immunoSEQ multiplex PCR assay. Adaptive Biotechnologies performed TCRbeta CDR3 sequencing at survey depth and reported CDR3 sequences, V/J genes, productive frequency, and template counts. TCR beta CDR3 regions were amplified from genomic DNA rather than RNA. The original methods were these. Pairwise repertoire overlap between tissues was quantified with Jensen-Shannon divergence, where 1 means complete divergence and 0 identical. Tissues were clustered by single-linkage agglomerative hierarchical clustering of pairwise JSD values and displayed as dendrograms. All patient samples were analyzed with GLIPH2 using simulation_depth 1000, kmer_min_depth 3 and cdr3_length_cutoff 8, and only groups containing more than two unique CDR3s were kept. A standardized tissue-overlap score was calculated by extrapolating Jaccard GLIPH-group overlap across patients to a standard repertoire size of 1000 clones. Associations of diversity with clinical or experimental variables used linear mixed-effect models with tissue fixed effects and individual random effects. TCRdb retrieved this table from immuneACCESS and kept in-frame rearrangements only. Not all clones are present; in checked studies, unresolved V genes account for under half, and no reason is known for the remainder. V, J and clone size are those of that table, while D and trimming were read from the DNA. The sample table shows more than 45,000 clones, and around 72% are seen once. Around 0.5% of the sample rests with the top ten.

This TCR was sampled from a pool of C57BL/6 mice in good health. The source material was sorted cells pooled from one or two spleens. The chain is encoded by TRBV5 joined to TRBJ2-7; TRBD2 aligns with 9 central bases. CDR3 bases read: TGTGCCAGCAGCCCTGGACTGGGGACCTATGAACAGTAC. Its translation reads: CASSPGLGTYEQY. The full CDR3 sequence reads CASSPGLGTYEQYF.